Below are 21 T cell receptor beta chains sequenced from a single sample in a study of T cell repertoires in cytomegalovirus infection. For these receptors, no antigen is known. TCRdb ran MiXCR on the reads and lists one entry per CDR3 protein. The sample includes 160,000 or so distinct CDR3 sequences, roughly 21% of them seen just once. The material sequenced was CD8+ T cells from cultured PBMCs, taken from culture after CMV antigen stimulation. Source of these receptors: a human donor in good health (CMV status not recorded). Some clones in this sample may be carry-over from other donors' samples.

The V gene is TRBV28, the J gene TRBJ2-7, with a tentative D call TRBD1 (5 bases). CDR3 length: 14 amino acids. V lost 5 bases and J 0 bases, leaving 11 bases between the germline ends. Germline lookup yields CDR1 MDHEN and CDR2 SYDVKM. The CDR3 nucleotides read TGTGCCAGCAGTGCCTCCAGGGCCTCCTACGAGCAGTACTTC. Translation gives CASSASRASYEQYF.

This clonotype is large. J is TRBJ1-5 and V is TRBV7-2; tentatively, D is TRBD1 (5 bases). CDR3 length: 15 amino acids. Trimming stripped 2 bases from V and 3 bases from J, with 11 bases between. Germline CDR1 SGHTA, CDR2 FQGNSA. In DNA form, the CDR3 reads TGTGCCAGCAGCTTAAATTGGGGCGTCAATCAGCCCCAGCATTTT. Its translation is CASSLNWGVNQPQHF.

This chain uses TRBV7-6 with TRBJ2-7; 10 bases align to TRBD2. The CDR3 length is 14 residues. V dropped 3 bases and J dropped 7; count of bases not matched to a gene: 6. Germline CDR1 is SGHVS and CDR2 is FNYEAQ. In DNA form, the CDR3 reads TGTGCCAGCAGCTTCCCAGCGGGGGGGGGGGAGCAGTACTTC. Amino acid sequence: CASSFPAGGGEQYF. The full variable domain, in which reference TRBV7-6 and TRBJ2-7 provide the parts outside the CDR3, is GAGVSQSPRYKVTKRGQDVALRCDPISGHVSLYWYRQALGQGPEFLTYFNYEAQQDKSGLPNDRFSAERPEGSISTLTIQRTEQRDSAMYRCASSFPAGGGEQYFGPGTRLTVT.

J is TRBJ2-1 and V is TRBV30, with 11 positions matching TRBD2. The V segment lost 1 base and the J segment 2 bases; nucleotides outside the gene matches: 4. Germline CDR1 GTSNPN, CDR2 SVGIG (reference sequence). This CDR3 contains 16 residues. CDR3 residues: CAWSGPSGGPYNEQFF. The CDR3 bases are TGTGCCTGGAGTGGACCTAGCGGGGGGCCCTACAATGAGCAGTTCTTC.

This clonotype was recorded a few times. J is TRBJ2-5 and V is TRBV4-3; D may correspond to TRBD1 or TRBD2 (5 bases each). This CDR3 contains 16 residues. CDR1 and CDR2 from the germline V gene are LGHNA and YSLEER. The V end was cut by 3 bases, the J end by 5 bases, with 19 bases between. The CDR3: CASSQSLEGRAETQYF. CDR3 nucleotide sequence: TGCGCCAGCAGCCAGTCCTTAGAGGGCAGGGCGGAGACCCAGTACTTC.

The DNA for the CDR3 is TGTGCCAGCAGTTTATCGTCGGGGGTTTTGTTCGAGCAGTACTTC. Translated: CASSLSSGVLFEQYF. This chain links TRBV27 with TRBJ2-7, with D perhaps matching TRBD2 (6 bases). The V end was cut by 0 bases, the J end by 6 bases, with 15 bases between. CDR1 and CDR2 (germline): MNHEY, SMNVEV (reference sequence). The CDR3 runs to 15 residues.

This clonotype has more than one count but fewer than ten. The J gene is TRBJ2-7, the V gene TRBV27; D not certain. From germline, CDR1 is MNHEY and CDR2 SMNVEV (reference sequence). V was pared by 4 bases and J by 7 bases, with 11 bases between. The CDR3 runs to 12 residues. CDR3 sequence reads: CASSSPSKEQYF. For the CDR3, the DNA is TGTGCCAGCAGTTCCCCATCTAAGGAGCAGTACTTC.

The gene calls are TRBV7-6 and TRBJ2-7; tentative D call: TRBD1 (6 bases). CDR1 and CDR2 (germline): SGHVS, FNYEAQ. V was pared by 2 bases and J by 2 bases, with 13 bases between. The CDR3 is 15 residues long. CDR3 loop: CASSLFAGEPYEQYF. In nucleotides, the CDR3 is TGTGCCAGCAGCTTATTCGCAGGGGAGCCCTACGAGCAGTACTTC.

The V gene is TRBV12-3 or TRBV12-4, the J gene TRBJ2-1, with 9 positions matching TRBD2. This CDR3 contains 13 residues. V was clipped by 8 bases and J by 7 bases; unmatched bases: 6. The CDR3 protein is CASGGGAGNEQFF. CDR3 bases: TGTGCCAGCGGCGGGGGGGCGGGGAATGAGCAGTTCTTC.

The CDR3 loop reads CASSQLPGNVNTGELFF. The CDR3 region has the DNA TGCGCCAGCAGCCAATTGCCGGGAAACGTAAACACCGGGGAGCTGTTTTTT. This rearrangement joins TRBV4-1 to TRBJ2-2; D perhaps matches TRBD2 (5 bases). Trimming cost V 2 bases and J 2 bases, with 15 bases left between them. Germline loops: CDR1 MGHRA, CDR2 YSYEKL. The CDR3 loop spans 17 amino acids.

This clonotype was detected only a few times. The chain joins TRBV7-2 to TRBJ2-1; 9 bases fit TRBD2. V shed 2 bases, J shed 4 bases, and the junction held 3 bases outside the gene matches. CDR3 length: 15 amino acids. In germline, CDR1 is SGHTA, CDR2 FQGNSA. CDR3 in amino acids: CASSLRTSVYNEQFF. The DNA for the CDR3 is TGTGCCAGCAGCTTACGGACTAGCGTGTACAATGAGCAGTTCTTC.

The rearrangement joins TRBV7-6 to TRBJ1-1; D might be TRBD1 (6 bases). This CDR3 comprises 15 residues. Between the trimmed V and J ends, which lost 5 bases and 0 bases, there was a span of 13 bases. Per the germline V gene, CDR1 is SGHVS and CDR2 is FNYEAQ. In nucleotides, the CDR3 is TGTGCCAGCAGCCCGCGGACAGTCATGAACACTGAAGCTTTCTTT. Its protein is CASSPRTVMNTEAFF. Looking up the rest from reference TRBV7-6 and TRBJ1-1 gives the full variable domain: GAGVSQSPRYKVTKRGQDVALRCDPISGHVSLYWYRQALGQGPEFLTYFNYEAQQDKSGLPNDRFSAERPEGSISTLTIQRTEQRDSAMYRCASSPRTVMNTEAFFGQGTRLTVV.

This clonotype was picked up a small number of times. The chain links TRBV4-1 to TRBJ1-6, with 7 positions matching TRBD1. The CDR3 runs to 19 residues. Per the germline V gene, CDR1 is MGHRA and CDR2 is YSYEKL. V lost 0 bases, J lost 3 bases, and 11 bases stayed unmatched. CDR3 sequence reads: CASSQEETDREGYNSPLHF. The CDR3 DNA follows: TGCGCCAGCAGCCAAGAGGAAACAGACAGGGAAGGCTATAATTCACCCCTCCACTTT.

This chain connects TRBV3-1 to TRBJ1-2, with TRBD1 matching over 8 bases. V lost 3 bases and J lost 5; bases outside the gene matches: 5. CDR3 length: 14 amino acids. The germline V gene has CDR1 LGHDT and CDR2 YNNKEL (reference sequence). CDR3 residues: CASSHDRGRYGYTF. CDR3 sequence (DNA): TGTGCCAGCAGCCACGACAGGGGTCGGTATGGCTACACCTTC.

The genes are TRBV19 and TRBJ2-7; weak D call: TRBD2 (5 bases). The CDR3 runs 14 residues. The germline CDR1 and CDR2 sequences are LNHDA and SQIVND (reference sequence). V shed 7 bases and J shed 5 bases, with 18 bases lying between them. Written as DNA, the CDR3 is TGTGCCAGTACCCCGAATGAGGGTTCCCACGAGCAGTACTTC. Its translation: CASTPNEGSHEQYF.

For the CDR3, the DNA is TGTGCCAGCAGCTTGTCTGTCACCTACGAGCAGTACTTC. This gives the protein CASSLSVTYEQYF. The chain joins TRBV28 to TRBJ2-7, with unresolved D. The CDR3 runs to 13 residues. V was clipped by 6 bases and J by 2 bases, with 11 bases between them. Germline loops: CDR1 MDHEN, CDR2 SYDVKM. The whole variable domain, remainder taken from reference TRBV28 and TRBJ2-7, is DVKVTQSSRYLVKRTGEKVFLECVQDMDHENMFWYRQDPGLGLRLIYFSYDVKMKEKGDIPEGYSVSREKKERFSLILESASTNQTSMYLCASSLSVTYEQYFGPGTRLTVT.

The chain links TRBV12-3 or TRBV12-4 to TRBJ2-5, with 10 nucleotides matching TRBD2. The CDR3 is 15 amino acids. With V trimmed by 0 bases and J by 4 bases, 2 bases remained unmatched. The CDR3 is CASSLASGGLETQYF. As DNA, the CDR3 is TGTGCCAGCAGTTTAGCTAGCGGGGGGCTAGAGACCCAGTACTTC.

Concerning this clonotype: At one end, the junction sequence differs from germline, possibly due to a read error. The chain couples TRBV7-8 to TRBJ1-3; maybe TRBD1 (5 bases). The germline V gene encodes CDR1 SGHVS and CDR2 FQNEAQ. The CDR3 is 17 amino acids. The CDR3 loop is CVSSSNRGPPSGNTIYF. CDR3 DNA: TGTGTCAGCAGTTCGAATAGGGGTCCCCCCTCTGGAAACACCATATATTTT.

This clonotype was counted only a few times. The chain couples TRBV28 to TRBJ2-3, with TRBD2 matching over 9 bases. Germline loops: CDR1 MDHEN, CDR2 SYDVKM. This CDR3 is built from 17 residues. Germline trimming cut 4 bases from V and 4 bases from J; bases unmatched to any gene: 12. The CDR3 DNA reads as TGTGCCAGCAGTTACCCTCCTAGCGGGGTTGGTGCAGATACGCAGTATTTT. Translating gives CASSYPPSGVGADTQYF.

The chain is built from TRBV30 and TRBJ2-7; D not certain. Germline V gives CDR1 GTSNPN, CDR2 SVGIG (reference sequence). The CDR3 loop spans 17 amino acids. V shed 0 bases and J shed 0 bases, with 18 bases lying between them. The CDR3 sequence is CAWSVTMPRPSSYEQYF. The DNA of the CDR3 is TGTGCCTGGAGTGTAACGATGCCGAGACCTAGCTCCTACGAGCAGTACTTC.

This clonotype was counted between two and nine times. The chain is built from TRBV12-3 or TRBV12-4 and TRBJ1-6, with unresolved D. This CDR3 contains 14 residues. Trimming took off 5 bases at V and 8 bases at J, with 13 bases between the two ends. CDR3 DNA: TGTGCCAGCAGTCCAGACTCCGGCGATTCACCCCTCCACTTT. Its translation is CASSPDSGDSPLHF.